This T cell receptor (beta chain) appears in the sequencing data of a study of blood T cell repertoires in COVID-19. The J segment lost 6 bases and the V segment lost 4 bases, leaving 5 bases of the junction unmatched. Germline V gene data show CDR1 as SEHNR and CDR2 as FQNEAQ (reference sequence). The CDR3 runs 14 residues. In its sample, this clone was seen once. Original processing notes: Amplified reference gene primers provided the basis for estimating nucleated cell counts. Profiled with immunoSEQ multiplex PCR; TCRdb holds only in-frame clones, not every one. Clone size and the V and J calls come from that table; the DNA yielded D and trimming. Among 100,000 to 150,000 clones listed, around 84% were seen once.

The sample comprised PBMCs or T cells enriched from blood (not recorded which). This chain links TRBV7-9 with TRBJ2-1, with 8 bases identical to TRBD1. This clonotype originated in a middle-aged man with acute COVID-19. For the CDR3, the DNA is TGTGCCAGCAGCTCCGGACAGGGTACCAATGAGCAGTTCTTC. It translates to CASSSGQGTNEQFF.